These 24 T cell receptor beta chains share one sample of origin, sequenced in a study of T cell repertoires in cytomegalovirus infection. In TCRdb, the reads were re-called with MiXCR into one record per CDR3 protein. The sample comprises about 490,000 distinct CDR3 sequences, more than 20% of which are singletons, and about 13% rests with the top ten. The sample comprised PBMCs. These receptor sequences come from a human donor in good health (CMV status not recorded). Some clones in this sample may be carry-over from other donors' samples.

This chain's CDR3 is CASSPTQGRNEQYF. The CDR3 bases are TGTGCCAGCAGTCCCACACAGGGGCGCAACGAGCAGTACTTC. V usage is TRBV12-3 or TRBV12-4 and J usage is TRBJ2-7, with 7 positions matching TRBD1. Trimming at V came to 5 bases and at J to 5 bases, leaving 9 bases not matched to a gene. The CDR3 extends over 14 amino acids.

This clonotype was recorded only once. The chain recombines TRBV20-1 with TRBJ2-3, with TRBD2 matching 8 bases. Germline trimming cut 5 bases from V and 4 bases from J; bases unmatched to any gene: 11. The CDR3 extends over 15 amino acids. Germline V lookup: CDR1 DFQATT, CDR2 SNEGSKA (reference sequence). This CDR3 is CSAFYSGEGSDTQYF. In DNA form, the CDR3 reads TGCAGTGCTTTCTATAGCGGGGAGGGATCAGATACGCAGTATTTT.

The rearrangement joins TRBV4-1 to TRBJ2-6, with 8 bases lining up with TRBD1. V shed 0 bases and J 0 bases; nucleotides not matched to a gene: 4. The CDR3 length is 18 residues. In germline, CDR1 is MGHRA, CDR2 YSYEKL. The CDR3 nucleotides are TGCGCCAGCAGCCAAGAAGGACAGGGCATCTCTGGGGCCAACGTCCTGACTTTC. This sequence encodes CASSQEGQGISGANVLTF.

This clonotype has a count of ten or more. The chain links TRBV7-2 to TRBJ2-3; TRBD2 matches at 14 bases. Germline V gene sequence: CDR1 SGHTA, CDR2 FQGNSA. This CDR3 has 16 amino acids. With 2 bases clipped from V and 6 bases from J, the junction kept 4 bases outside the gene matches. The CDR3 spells CASSLRTSGRRDTQYF. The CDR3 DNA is TGTGCCAGCAGCTTAAGGACTAGCGGGAGGAGGGATACGCAGTATTTT.

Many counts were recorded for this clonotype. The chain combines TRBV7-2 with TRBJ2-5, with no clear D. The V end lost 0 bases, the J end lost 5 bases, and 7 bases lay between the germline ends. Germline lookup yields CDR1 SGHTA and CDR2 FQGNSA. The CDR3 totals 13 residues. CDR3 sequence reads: CASSLASGETQYF. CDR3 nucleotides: TGTGCCAGCAGCTTAGCTTCTGGCGAGACCCAGTACTTC.

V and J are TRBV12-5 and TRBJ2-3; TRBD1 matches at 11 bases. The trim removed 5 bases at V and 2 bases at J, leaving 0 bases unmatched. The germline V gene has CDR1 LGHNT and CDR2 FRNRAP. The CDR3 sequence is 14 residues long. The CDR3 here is CASGGQGATDTQYF. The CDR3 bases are TGTGCTAGTGGTGGACAGGGGGCCACAGATACGCAGTATTTT.

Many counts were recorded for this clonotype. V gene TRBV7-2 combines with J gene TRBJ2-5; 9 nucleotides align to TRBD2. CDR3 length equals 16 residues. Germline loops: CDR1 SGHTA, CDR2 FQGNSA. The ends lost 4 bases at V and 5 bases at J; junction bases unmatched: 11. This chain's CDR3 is CASSSQAGGLIETQYF. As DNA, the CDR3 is TGTGCCAGCAGCTCCCAAGCGGGAGGTCTTATTGAGACCCAGTACTTC.

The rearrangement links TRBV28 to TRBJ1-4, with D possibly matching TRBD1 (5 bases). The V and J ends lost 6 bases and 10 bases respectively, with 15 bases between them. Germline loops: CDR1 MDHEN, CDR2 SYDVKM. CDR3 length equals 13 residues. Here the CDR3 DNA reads TGTGCCAGCAGATTGGGGGGATTCGCAAAACTGTTTTTT. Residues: CASRLGGFAKLFF.

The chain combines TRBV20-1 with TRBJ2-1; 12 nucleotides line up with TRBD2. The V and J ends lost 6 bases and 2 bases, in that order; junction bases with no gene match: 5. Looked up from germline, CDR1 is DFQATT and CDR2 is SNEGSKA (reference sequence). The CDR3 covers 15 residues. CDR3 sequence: CSARTSGMPYNEQFF. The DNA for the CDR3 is TGCAGTGCACGGACTAGCGGGATGCCCTACAATGAGCAGTTCTTC.

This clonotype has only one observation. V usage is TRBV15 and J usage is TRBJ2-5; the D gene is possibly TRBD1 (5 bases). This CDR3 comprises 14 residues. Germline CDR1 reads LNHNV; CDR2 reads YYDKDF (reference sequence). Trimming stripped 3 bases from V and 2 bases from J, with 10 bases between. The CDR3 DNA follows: TGTGCCACCAGCAGCGGTCAGGGACAAGAGACCCAGTACTTC. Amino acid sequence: CATSSGQGQETQYF.

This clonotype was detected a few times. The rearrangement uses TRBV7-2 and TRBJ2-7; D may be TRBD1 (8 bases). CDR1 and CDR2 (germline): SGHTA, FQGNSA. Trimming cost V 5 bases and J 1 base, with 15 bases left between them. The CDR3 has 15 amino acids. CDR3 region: CASSPGGTGSYEQYF. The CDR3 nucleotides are TGTGCCAGCAGCCCCGGGGGGACAGGATCCTACGAGCAGTACTTC.

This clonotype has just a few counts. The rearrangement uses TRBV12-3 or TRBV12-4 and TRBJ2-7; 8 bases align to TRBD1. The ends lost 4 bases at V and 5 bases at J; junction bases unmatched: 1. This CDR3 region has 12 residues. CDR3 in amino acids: CASSSDRDEQYV. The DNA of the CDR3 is TGTGCCAGCAGTTCGGACAGGGACGAGCAGTACGTC.

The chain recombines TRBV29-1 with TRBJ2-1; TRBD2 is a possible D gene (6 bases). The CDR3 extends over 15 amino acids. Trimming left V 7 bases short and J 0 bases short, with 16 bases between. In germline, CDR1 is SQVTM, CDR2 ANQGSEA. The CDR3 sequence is CSGGVTTSSYNEQFF. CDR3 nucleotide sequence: TGCAGCGGGGGGGTTACGACTAGCTCCTACAATGAGCAGTTCTTC.

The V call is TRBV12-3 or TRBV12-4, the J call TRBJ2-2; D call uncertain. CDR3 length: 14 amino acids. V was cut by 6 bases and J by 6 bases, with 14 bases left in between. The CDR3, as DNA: TGTGCCAGCAGCACCTCAGGACCTCCCGGGGAGCTGTTTTTT. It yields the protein CASSTSGPPGELFF.

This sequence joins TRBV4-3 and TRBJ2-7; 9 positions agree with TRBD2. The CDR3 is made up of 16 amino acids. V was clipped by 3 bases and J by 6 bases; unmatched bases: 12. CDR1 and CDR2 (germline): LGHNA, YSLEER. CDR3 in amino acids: CASSQEWTSELGEQYF. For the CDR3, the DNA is TGCGCCAGCAGCCAGGAATGGACTAGCGAGTTGGGCGAGCAGTACTTC.

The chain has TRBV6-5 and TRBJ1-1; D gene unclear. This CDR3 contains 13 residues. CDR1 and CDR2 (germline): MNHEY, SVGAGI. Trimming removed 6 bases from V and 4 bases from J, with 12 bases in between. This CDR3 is CASSEGVVTEAFF. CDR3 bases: TGTGCCAGCAGCGAGGGCGTTGTCACTGAAGCTTTCTTT.

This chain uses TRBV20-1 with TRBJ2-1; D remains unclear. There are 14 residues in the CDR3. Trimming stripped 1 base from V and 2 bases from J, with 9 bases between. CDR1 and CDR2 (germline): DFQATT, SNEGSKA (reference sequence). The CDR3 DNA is TGCAGTGCTAGAGGACTCCTCACCTACAATGAGCAGTTCTTC. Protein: CSARGLLTYNEQFF.

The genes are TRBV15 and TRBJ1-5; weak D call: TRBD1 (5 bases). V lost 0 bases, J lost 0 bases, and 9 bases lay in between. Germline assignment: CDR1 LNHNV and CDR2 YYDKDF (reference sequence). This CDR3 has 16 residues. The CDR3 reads CATSRDQGTSNQPQHF. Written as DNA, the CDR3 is TGTGCCACCAGCAGAGATCAGGGCACTAGCAATCAGCCCCAGCATTTT.

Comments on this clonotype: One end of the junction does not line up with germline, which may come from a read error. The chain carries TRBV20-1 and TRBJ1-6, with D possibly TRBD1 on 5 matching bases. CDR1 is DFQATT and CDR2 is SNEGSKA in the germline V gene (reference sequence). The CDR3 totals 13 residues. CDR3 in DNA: TGCAGTACTAGGGGCAGTAGGAATTCACCCCTCCACTTT. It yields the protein CSTRGSRNSPLHF.

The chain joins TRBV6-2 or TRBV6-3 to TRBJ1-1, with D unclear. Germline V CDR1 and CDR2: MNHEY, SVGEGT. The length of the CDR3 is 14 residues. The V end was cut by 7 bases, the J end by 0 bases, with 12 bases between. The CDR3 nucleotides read TGTGCCAGCACCTTCTTCGGACTGAACACTGAAGCTTTCTTT. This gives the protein CASTFFGLNTEAFF.

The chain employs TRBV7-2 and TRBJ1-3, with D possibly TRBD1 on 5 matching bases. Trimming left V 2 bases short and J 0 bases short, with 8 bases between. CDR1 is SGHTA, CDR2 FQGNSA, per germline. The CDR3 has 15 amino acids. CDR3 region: CASSLKGLSGNTIYF. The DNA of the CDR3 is TGTGCCAGCAGCTTAAAGGGACTCTCTGGAAACACCATATATTTT.

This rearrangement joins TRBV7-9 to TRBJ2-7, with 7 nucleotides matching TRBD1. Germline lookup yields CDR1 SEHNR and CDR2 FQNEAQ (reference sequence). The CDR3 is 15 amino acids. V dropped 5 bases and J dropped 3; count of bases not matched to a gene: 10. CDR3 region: CASSPTGTANYEQYF. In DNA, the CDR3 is TGTGCCAGCAGCCCAACCGGGACAGCGAACTACGAGCAGTACTTC. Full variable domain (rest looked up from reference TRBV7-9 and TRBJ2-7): DTGVSQNPRHKITKRGQNVTFRCDPISEHNRLYWYRQTLGQGPEFLTYFQNEAQLEKSRLLSDRFSAERPKGSFSTLEIQRTEQGDSAMYLCASSPTGTANYEQYFGPGTRLTVT.

The CDR3 sequence: CASSFGGMREGGYTF. Here the CDR3 DNA reads TGTGCCAGCAGTTTCGGCGGTATGAGGGAAGGTGGCTACACCTTC. The genes are TRBV28 and TRBJ1-2; D gene unclear. The V end lost 3 bases, the J end lost 7 bases, and 18 bases lay between the germline ends. CDR3 length: 15 residues. Germline-derived CDR1 and CDR2 are MDHEN and SYDVKM.

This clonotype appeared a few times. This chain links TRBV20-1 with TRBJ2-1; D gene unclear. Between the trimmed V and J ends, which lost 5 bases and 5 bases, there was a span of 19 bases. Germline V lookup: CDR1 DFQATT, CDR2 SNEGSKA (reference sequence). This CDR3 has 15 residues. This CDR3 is CSAQREAAWDNEQFF. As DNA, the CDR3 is TGCAGTGCTCAGAGAGAGGCCGCGTGGGACAATGAGCAGTTCTTC.